Below, 8 T cell receptor beta chains from the same sample are listed, as sequenced in a study of blood T cell repertoires in COVID-19. The assay was immunoSEQ multiplex PCR, and TCRdb's table has in-frame clones only and misses some. The sample consists of about 280,000 clones, roughly 90% of them appearing once. Sequencing was done on a sample of PBMCs or T cells enriched from blood (not recorded which). These TCRs come from a woman younger than 45 who had recovered from COVID-19.

J is TRBJ2-1 and V is TRBV7-9; D unresolved. The CDR3 consists of 14 residues. CDR1 is SEHNR and CDR2 is FQNEAQ in the germline V gene (reference sequence). V was clipped by 3 bases and J by 0 bases, with 6 bases between them. In DNA, the CDR3 is TGTGCCAGCAGCTTTTGGAGCTCCTACAATGAGCAGTTCTTC. Translated: CASSFWSSYNEQFF.

There are a few counts of this clone. V is TRBV7-9 and J is TRBJ1-2, with TRBD1 matching over 8 bases. CDR1 SEHNR and CDR2 FQNEAQ come from the germline V gene (reference sequence). The CDR3 extends over 13 amino acids. J lost 5 bases, V lost 4 bases, and 3 bases had no gene match. Here the CDR3 reads CASSSRTGYGYTF. Written as DNA, the CDR3 is TGTGCCAGCAGCTCCCGGACAGGGTATGGCTACACCTTC.

This clone appeared a few times. Distinct nucleotide sequences in the sample also encode this CDR3. The chain couples TRBV9 to TRBJ1-2; tentative D call: TRBD1 (5 bases). Germline CDR1 reads SGDLS; CDR2 reads YYNGEE. Trimming left V 3 bases short and J 0 bases short, with 12 bases between. The CDR3 loop spans 15 amino acids. CDR3: CASSAGTGANYGYTF. DNA for the CDR3: TGTGCCAGCAGCGCCGGGACGGGAGCTAACTATGGCTACACCTTC.

This clone was found once. CDR3 amino acids: CASSDGLFTDTQYF. The CDR3 DNA is TGTGCCAGCAGTGACGGACTCTTTACCGATACGCAGTATTTT. The chain joins TRBV6-1 to TRBJ2-3, with a weak D call TRBD2 (5 bases). This CDR3 is built from 14 residues. Germline V CDR1 and CDR2: MNHNS, SASEGT. Trimming removed 3 bases at V and 6 bases at J, with 13 bases between.

This clone was counted only a few times. CDR3 DNA sequence: TGTGCCAGCAGTGAAGGAGACGGCGGGGAGCAGTACTTC. It is translated as CASSEGDGGEQYF. The rearrangement uses TRBV25-1 and TRBJ2-7, with a weak D call TRBD2 (5 bases). Per the germline V gene, CDR1 is MGHDK and CDR2 is SYGVNS. Trimming stripped 2 bases from V and 7 bases from J, with 12 bases between. The CDR3 has 13 amino acids.

CDR3 nucleotide sequence: TGTGCCAGCAGCGTAGGAGCGGTAGTCAAAAAACGAAACACCATATATTTT. Translated, it gives CASSVGAVVKKRNTIYF. The chain is built from TRBV9 and TRBJ1-3; no firm D call. The CDR3 has 17 amino acids. Germline lookup yields CDR1 SGDLS and CDR2 YYNGEE. The V end lost 0 bases, the J end lost 5 bases, and 18 bases lay between the germline ends.

This clone was picked up one time. This sequence joins TRBV5-6 and TRBJ2-7; 10 nucleotides line up with TRBD1. This CDR3 spans 14 amino acids. Germline CDR1 and CDR2: SGHDT and YYEEEE. V gave up 2 bases and J gave up 6 bases; unmatched junction bases: 5. As DNA, the CDR3 is TGTGCCAGCAGCTTAGGGACAGGGGTTCGCGAGCAGTACTTC. Translation gives CASSLGTGVREQYF.

The rearrangement joins TRBV29-1 to TRBJ1-4, with D possibly matching TRBD1 (5 bases). V was shortened by 0 bases and J by 6 bases, with 14 bases between the two germline ends. The CDR3 covers 15 residues. Germline V gene data show CDR1 as SQVTM and CDR2 as ANQGSEA. The CDR3 loop reads CSVEDLGVTDEKLFF. The CDR3 DNA follows: TGCAGCGTTGAAGACTTAGGGGTTACGGATGAAAAACTGTTTTTT.